These 17 T cell receptor beta chains share one sample of origin, sequenced in a study of T cell repertoires in cytomegalovirus infection. TCRdb called the reads again in MiXCR, with one record for every CDR3 protein. The profile covers roughly 600,000 distinct CDR3 sequences, with about 24% appearing a single time and around 7.6% taken by the ten largest. Sequenced input: CD8+ T cells from PBMCs. These receptors were taken from a human donor in good health (CMV status not recorded). Some clones in this sample may be carry-over from other donors' samples.

This clonotype was observed many times. The V call is TRBV7-8, the J call TRBJ2-1, with 8 positions matching TRBD1. Per the germline V gene, CDR1 is SGHVS and CDR2 is FQNEAQ. The CDR3 sequence is 15 residues long. V dropped 1 base and J dropped 7; count of bases not matched to a gene: 6. CDR3 in amino acids: CASSLEQGVRNEQFF. CDR3 sequence (DNA): TGTGCCAGCAGCTTAGAACAGGGGGTTAGGAATGAGCAGTTCTTC. The full variable domain, with the rest looked up from reference TRBV7-8 and TRBJ2-1, is GAGVSQSPRYKVAKRGQDVALRCDPISGHVSLFWYQQALGQGPEFLTYFQNEAQLDKSGLPSDRFFAERPEGSVSTLKIQRTQQEDSAVYLCASSLEQGVRNEQFFGPGTRLTVL.

This clonotype was seen only a few times. The rearrangement uses TRBV20-1 and TRBJ2-1; tentative D call: TRBD1 (5 bases). Germline V gene sequence: CDR1 DFQATT, CDR2 SNEGSKA (reference sequence). Trimming removed 2 bases from V and 0 bases from J, with 11 bases in between. This CDR3 region has 15 residues. CDR3 protein: CSARLQGVSYNEQFF. For the CDR3, the DNA is TGCAGTGCTAGACTTCAGGGCGTCTCCTACAATGAGCAGTTCTTC.

This sequence joins TRBV28 and TRBJ1-5, with D perhaps matching TRBD1 (5 bases). CDR3 size: 14 residues. Germline assignment: CDR1 MDHEN and CDR2 SYDVKM. Deletions cut 3 bases from V and 7 bases from J, with 13 bases between. The CDR3 spells CASSFQGSWQPQHF. The CDR3 DNA follows: TGTGCCAGCAGTTTTCAGGGAAGTTGGCAGCCCCAGCATTTT. Complete variable domain (other parts from reference TRBV28 and TRBJ1-5): DVKVTQSSRYLVKRTGEKVFLECVQDMDHENMFWYRQDPGLGLRLIYFSYDVKMKEKGDIPEGYSVSREKKERFSLILESASTNQTSMYLCASSFQGSWQPQHFGDGTRLSIL.

This clonotype was observed a handful of times. This chain connects TRBV6-5 to TRBJ2-7; 7 positions agree with TRBD1. This CDR3 comprises 14 residues. From germline, CDR1 is MNHEY and CDR2 SVGAGI. Trimming at V came to 6 bases and at J to 7 bases, leaving 12 bases not matched to a gene. The CDR3 DNA reads as TGTGCCAGCAGATCCCGGACAGGTTTTGGGGAGCAGTACTTC. This gives the protein CASRSRTGFGEQYF.

This clonotype occurred a few times. V is TRBV4-3 and J is TRBJ2-1; 8 nucleotides align to TRBD2. V trimming: 1 base; J trimming: 0 bases; junction bases outside the gene matches: 5. Germline CDR1 is LGHNA and CDR2 is YSLEER. This CDR3 is built from 17 residues. This CDR3 is CASSQAVAGGSYNEQFF. The DNA for the CDR3 is TGCGCCAGCAGCCAAGCGGTGGCGGGGGGCTCCTACAATGAGCAGTTCTTC.

This clonotype has a handful of counts. V is TRBV27 and J is TRBJ2-7, with a tentative D call TRBD2 (5 bases). The CDR3 loop spans 16 amino acids. Germline V gene lookup returns CDR1 MNHEY and CDR2 SMNVEV (reference sequence). The ends were cut back, 7 bases at V and 2 bases at J, with 21 bases in the middle. The CDR3 loop reads CASISGLQSPPYEQYV. CDR3 in DNA: TGTGCCAGCATCTCGGGGTTACAAAGCCCCCCCTACGAGCAGTACGTC.

This chain uses TRBV27 with TRBJ2-3, with 14 bases lining up with TRBD2. J was trimmed by 5 bases and V by 8 bases; bases with no gene match: 3. This CDR3 region has 14 residues. CDR1 MNHEY and CDR2 SMNVEV come from the germline V gene (reference sequence). The DNA of the CDR3 is TGTGCCAGCGGACTAGCGGGGGGTAAAGATACGCAGTATTTT. Protein: CASGLAGGKDTQYF.

This clonotype has at least ten counts. The V gene is TRBV7-2, the J gene TRBJ1-3; TRBD1 matches at 7 bases. V dropped 4 bases and J dropped 4; count of bases not matched to a gene: 4. Looked up from germline, CDR1 is SGHTA and CDR2 is FQGNSA. The CDR3 extends over 14 amino acids. This chain's CDR3 is CASSSGTDGNTIYF. The CDR3, as DNA: TGTGCCAGCAGCTCGGGGACAGACGGAAACACCATATATTTT.

The chain employs TRBV4-1 and TRBJ2-7, with D possibly being TRBD2 (5 bases). V lost 1 base to trimming and J lost 0 bases, with 16 bases between them. The germline CDR1 and CDR2 sequences are MGHRA and YSYEKL. This CDR3 has 17 amino acids. CDR3 in DNA: TGCGCCAGCAGCCAAGTCTTCGGGGAGAAGTTCTCCTACGAGCAGTACGTC. This codes for CASSQVFGEKFSYEQYV.

CDR3 in DNA: TGCGCCAGCAGTCGGAAAGCGACGGGACTAGCGGGGGGGGGACCTAGCACAGATACGCAGTATTTT. The encoded protein is CASSRKATGLAGGGPSTDTQYF. The chain combines TRBV23-1 with TRBJ2-3; 16 bases match TRBD2. TRBV23-1 is labeled an ORF, and its function is uncertain. This CDR3 region has 22 residues. After removal of 4 bases from V and 0 bases from J, the junction contained 16 bases not matched to a gene.

The chain is built from TRBV14 and TRBJ2-7; D possibly corresponds to TRBD1 (5 bases). Trimming pared 2 bases from V and 7 bases from J, leaving 12 bases between. The germline CDR1 and CDR2 sequences are SGHDN and FVKESK. The CDR3 loop spans 13 amino acids. The CDR3 loop reads CASSQKGSVEQYV. CDR3 nucleotides: TGTGCCAGCAGCCAAAAGGGGTCAGTAGAGCAGTACGTC.

The V gene is TRBV10-3, the J gene TRBJ2-1; D may correspond to TRBD1 or TRBD2 (5 bases each). Trimming stripped 7 bases from V and 0 bases from J, with 13 bases between. The CDR3 runs to 15 residues. The germline CDR1 and CDR2 sequences are ENHRY and SYGVKD. The CDR3 sequence: CAIMAGTVSYNEQFF. DNA of the CDR3: TGTGCCATCATGGCAGGGACGGTCTCCTACAATGAGCAGTTCTTC.

This clonotype came up a few times. The chain uses TRBV25-1 and TRBJ2-1, with D maybe TRBD1 (6 bases). The CDR3 length is 11 residues. Germline V CDR1 and CDR2: MGHDK, SYGVNS. CDR3 DNA sequence: TGTGCGGGGGCGGCGGGCAATGAGCAGTTCTTC. It encodes CAGAAGNEQFF.

This clonotype was observed many times. The chain links TRBV7-6 to TRBJ2-1, with D unresolved. The CDR3 loop spans 16 amino acids. V lost 1 base to trimming and J lost 4 bases, with 14 bases between them. CDR1 and CDR2 (germline): SGHVS, FNYEAQ. The CDR3: CASSLGGDPGYNEQFF. In DNA, the CDR3 is TGTGCCAGCAGCTTAGGAGGCGACCCGGGTTACAATGAGCAGTTCTTC.

This clonotype was detected only a few times. The chain recombines TRBV28 with TRBJ2-7; D is unresolved. From germline, CDR1 is MDHEN and CDR2 SYDVKM. Trimming stripped 7 bases from V and 4 bases from J, with 23 bases between. The CDR3 totals 16 residues. CDR3 coding DNA: TGTGCCAGCATCCCTCCCCCCCCTCGGCAGAAATACGAGCAGTACGTC. Translated, it gives CASIPPPPRQKYEQYV.

About this clonotype: Since a much larger clone is just one base distant, this may be a read error. This sequence joins TRBV7-8 and TRBJ1-2, with 7 bases matching TRBD1. Germline CDR1 and CDR2: SGHVS and FQNEAQ. This CDR3 has 15 residues. This CDR3 is CANSAKGQHHYGYTF. The CDR3 coding sequence is TGTGCCAACAGCGCAAAGGGACAGCACCACTATGGCTACACCTTC.

Points on this clonotype: This may be a read error, as it is one base from a much larger clone. The chain uses TRBV7-9 and TRBJ2-1, with 9 positions matching TRBD1. V lost 5 bases and J lost 6; bases outside the gene matches: 2. There are 13 residues in the CDR3. The V gene's germline CDR1 is SEHNR and CDR2 FQNEAQ (reference sequence). Here the CDR3 reads CASSMTGGNEQFF. CDR3 coding DNA: TGTGCCAGCAGCATGACAGGGGGCAATGAGCAGTTCTTC.